This T cell receptor beta chain was sequenced in a study of blood T cell repertoires in COVID-19. From germline, CDR1 is MNHEY and CDR2 SMNVEV (reference sequence). Trimming removed 6 bases from V and 2 bases from J, with 11 bases in between. This CDR3 region has 13 residues. Method: immunoSEQ multiplex PCR; TCRdb's copy keeps in-frame clones and lacks some. Of fewer than 110,000 clones in the sample, roughly nine tenths are singletons; the top ten hold 15% to 20%. This sequence was found in a woman of 80 years or more in a cohort sampled during active COVID-19. The sequenced sample consisted of peripheral blood. This chain uses TRBV27 with TRBJ2-7; D gene ambiguous. CDR3 nucleotides: TGTGCCAGCAGGACGACTGTTCCCTACGAGCAGTACTTC. As protein: CASRTTVPYEQYF.